These 8 T cell receptor beta chains came from one sample sequenced in a study of T cell responses to AZD1222 COVID-19 vaccine. Clones were read by immunoSEQ multiplex PCR, and TCRdb kept only the in-frame ones, dropping some. Here the sample spans 90,000 to 120,000 clones, approximately 86% being singletons. The starting material was peripheral blood, obtained on day 0 of AZD1222 vaccination. The source of these receptors is an adult in good health.

This clone came up once. The chain uses TRBV29-1 and TRBJ2-7, with TRBD1 matching over 11 bases. Unmatched junction bases numbered 4, after V lost 3 bases and J lost 3 bases. Germline V CDR1 and CDR2: SQVTM, ANQGSEA. The CDR3 is 14 amino acids. The CDR3 sequence: CSVDGTGGGYEQYF. The CDR3 DNA reads as TGCAGCGTTGATGGGACAGGGGGGGGCTACGAGCAGTACTTC.

The V and J genes are TRBV5-1 and TRBJ1-1, with D maybe TRBD1 (5 bases). Per germline, CDR1 SGHRS and CDR2 YFSETQ. The CDR3 has 14 amino acids. Trimming stripped 4 bases from V and 0 bases from J, with 10 bases between. The DNA for the CDR3 is TGCGCCAGCAGCCCGGGACGGCTGAACACTGAAGCTTTCTTT. Its translation is CASSPGRLNTEAFF.

V usage is TRBV3-1 (or the pseudogene TRBV3-2) and J usage is TRBJ2-2; D unclear. Trimming removed 0 bases from V and 11 bases from J, with 10 bases in between. Germline V CDR1 and CDR2: LGHDT, YNNKEL (reference sequence). The CDR3 contains 13 residues. The CDR3 reads CASSQEGRSELFF. The CDR3 coding sequence is TGTGCCAGCAGCCAAGAAGGACGGTCTGAGCTGTTTTTT.

V is TRBV29-1 and J is TRBJ1-2; D remains unclear. CDR3 length: 12 residues. Trimming stripped 7 bases from V and 4 bases from J, with 13 bases between. Germline CDR1 is SQVTM and CDR2 is ANQGSEA. CDR3 bases: TGCAGCGCTGACGGGTCGGTCTATGGCTACACCTTC. It translates to CSADGSVYGYTF.

The rearrangement joins TRBV5-1 to TRBJ1-5, with TRBD1 matching over 7 bases. Germline V gene data show CDR1 as SGHRS and CDR2 as YFSETQ. The CDR3 contains 15 residues. J was trimmed by 1 base and V by 4 bases; bases with no gene match: 5. The CDR3 DNA reads as TGCGCCAGCAGCCAGGAGGGGGCCAGCAATCAGCCCCAGCATTTT. Translating gives CASSQEGASNQPQHF.

The V and J genes are TRBV5-4 and TRBJ2-2; the D is unclear. The CDR3 spans 14 residues. Trimming removed 4 bases from V and 5 bases from J, with 12 bases in between. The germline V gene encodes CDR1 SGHNT and CDR2 YYREEE (reference sequence). The CDR3 loop reads CASSPRLATGELFF. Written as DNA, the CDR3 is TGTGCCAGCAGCCCTAGGCTGGCAACCGGGGAGCTGTTTTTT.

The chain employs TRBV16 and TRBJ1-5; D not certain. The CDR3 contains 15 residues. Germline V gives CDR1 KGHSY, CDR2 FQNENV. Trimming took off 4 bases at V and 3 bases at J, with 13 bases between the two ends. Here the CDR3 reads CASSLGSLFNQPQHF. The CDR3 nucleotides are TGTGCCAGCAGCCTTGGATCCCTTTTCAATCAGCCCCAGCATTTT.

The chain couples TRBV7-9 to TRBJ2-4; TRBD2 might be the D (7 bases). Germline loops: CDR1 SEHNR, CDR2 FQNEAQ (reference sequence). The length of the CDR3 is 18 residues. Trimming removed 0 bases at V and 5 bases at J, with 20 bases between. The CDR3 nucleotides are TGTGCCAGCAGCTTAGCGCGGGGGCCAAAGTCCAGAGAAAACATTCAGTACTTC. As protein: CASSLARGPKSRENIQYF.